This T cell receptor beta chain was identified during a study of control samples from healthy donors and cancer patients (TCRdb year 2020). The method was the immunoSEQ multiplex PCR assay. What TCRdb holds here is the immuneACCESS table cut down to in-frame rearrangements. Part of the clones is not present; checked against another copy, under half of the missing clones reflect an unresolved V gene, and the others are unexplained. This sample comprises over 150,000 clones, approximately 95% of them detected only once. The ten largest account for more than 1.4% of the sample. With regard to this clone: The antigen it binds to is not known. The record has no base qualities; no much larger clone is one base away.

The specimen was blood. The sequence was collected from a man aged 18-30 years in good health.

The DNA reads TGTGCCAGTAGTACCAAACTTAGCACAGATACGCAGTATTTT. This translates into CASSTKLSTDTQYF. The rearranged segments are TRBV19 and TRBJ2-3; no D gene can be assigned with confidence. Looking up the germline V gene (reference sequence) yields CDR1 LNHDA and CDR2 SQIVND. The CDR3 holds 14 amino acids from the cysteine to the phenylalanine. CDR3 DNA is the only sequence kept; it has 42 bases, read in frame from the first base. The junction shows trimming of 4 bases on V and 0 bases on J, plus 8 bases between the germline ends.